These T cell receptor beta chains were read from a single sample in a study of OX40 agonist ivuxolimab in advanced cancers. TCRdb's table, derived via immunoSEQ multiplex PCR, lists solely in-frame clones and lacks some. The table has some 46,000 clones, around 86% seen once. Sample: CD4+ or CD8+ T cells sorted from blood, taken in a trial of the OX40 agonist ivuxolimab. These receptor sequences come from an adult with an advanced solid tumor such as melanoma, head and neck, liver or kidney cancer. CDR3s include the opening cysteine and the closing phenylalanine or tryptophan. A D gene is named only where the DNA matches it firmly. Some rows mark clone size as missing; the rest say once, few, many or name a class of expanded clone.

V gene,J gene,clone size,D gene,CDR3 protein,CDR3 DNA
TRBV9,TRBJ2-2,-,TRBD1,CASSVRTGETGELFF,TGTGCCAGCAGCGTCCGGACAGGGGAGACCGGGGAGCTGTTTTTT
TRBV28,TRBJ2-6,-,-,CASSHTYSAANVLTF,TGTGCCAGCAGTCATACCTACAGTGCGGCCAACGTCCTGACTTTC
TRBV4-1,TRBJ1-4,-,TRBD1,CASSRAGTENEKLFF,TGCGCCAGCAGCCGGGCCGGGACAGAAAATGAAAAACTGTTTTTT
TRBV15,TRBJ2-2,-,-,CATSRAEGLGTGELFF,TGTGCCACCAGCAGAGCTGAGGGGCTCGGCACCGGGGAGCTGTTTTTT
TRBV5-1,TRBJ2-3,-,TRBD1,CASSSGQGTDTQYF,TGCGCCAGCAGCTCGGGACAGGGAACAGATACGCAGTATTTT
TRBV27,TRBJ2-6,once,TRBD1,CASRFRGPGANVLTF,TGTGCCAGCAGGTTCAGGGGGCCTGGGGCCAACGTCCTGACTTTC
TRBV6-1,TRBJ2-4,-,-,CASSEDGLAKNIQYF,TGTGCCAGCAGTGAAGACGGGCTAGCCAAAAACATTCAGTACTTC
TRBV14,TRBJ2-1,-,-,CASSPYRVGDEQFF,TGTGCCAGCAGCCCATACAGGGTTGGGGATGAGCAGTTCTTC
TRBV15,TRBJ2-5,-,-,CATSREGGPLGATQYF,TGTGCCACCAGCAGAGAGGGAGGGCCTCTGGGGGCGACCCAGTACTTC
TRBV7-9,TRBJ2-5,-,TRBD2,CASSQVAGYQETQYF,TGTGCCAGCAGCCAAGTAGCGGGTTACCAAGAGACCCAGTACTTC
TRBV5-1,TRBJ2-5,-,TRBD2,CASSPASGQQETQYF,TGCGCCAGCAGCCCCGCTAGCGGTCAACAAGAGACCCAGTACTTC
TRBV9,TRBJ2-2,-,TRBD2,CASSIGLAGGLENTGELFF,TGTGCCAGCAGCATCGGACTAGCGGGAGGATTGGAGAACACCGGGGAGCTGTTTTTT
TRBV18,TRBJ2-5,-,-,CASSPSRGSQETQYF,TGTGCCAGCTCACCGTCCCGGGGAAGTCAGGAGACCCAGTACTTC
TRBV4-1,TRBJ2-1,-,-,CASSQVKNSYNEQFF,TGCGCCAGCAGCCAAGTAAAGAACTCCTACAATGAGCAGTTCTTC
TRBV28,TRBJ2-7,-,-,CASSLDNSYEQYF,TGTGCCAGCAGTTTGGACAACTCCTACGAGCAGTACTTC
TRBV11-2,TRBJ2-7,-,TRBD2,CASSLDVSGSYEQYF,TGTGCCAGCAGCTTAGATGTTAGCGGGAGCTACGAGCAGTACTTC
TRBV19,TRBJ2-5,-,-,CASSIGAGGETQYF,TGTGCCAGTAGTATTGGGGCAGGGGGGGAGACCCAGTACTTC
TRBV5-1,TRBJ2-1,-,TRBD2,CASSLDGLAGVSYNEQFF,TGCGCCAGCAGCTTGGATGGGCTAGCGGGAGTCTCCTACAATGAGCAGTTCTTC
TRBV19,TRBJ2-3,-,-,CASSQGPADTQYF,TGTGCCTCCTCCCAAGGGCCGGCAGATACGCAGTATTTT
TRBV6-1,TRBJ1-1,-,-,CASTRNMNTEAFF,TGTGCCAGCACCCGAAACATGAACACTGAAGCTTTCTTT
TRBV21-1,TRBJ2-3,-,-,CASSKVGGGSSDTQYF,-
TRBV21-1,TRBJ2-1,-,-,CASSKAPAPGDEQFF,TGTGCCAGCAGCAAAGCACCGGCACCGGGGGATGAGCAGTTCTTC
TRBV11-3,TRBJ2-7,-,TRBD2,CASSPRGEHPREQYF,TGTGCCAGCAGTCCCCGGGGGGAGCACCCACGCGAGCAGTACTTC
TRBV10-3,TRBJ1-5,-,-,CSSSQGIRGSSNQPQHF,TGTAGTTCTTCGCAGGGTATTCGAGGCAGTAGCAATCAGCCCCAGCATTTT
TRBV2,TRBJ2-3,-,-,CATDSRTGEDTQYF,TGTGCCACCGACTCCCGGACCGGCGAAGATACGCAGTATTTT
TRBV6-1,TRBJ1-2,-,-,CASSSDLAGEKGYTF,TGTGCCAGCAGTTCCGATTTGGCAGGGGAAAAAGGCTACACCTTC
TRBV27,TRBJ2-5,-,-,CASIPSWGKETQYF,TGTGCCAGCATTCCCAGCTGGGGCAAAGAGACCCAGTACTTC
TRBV2,TRBJ2-7,-,-,CASSEVSYEQYF,TGTGCCAGCAGTGAAGTAAGCTACGAGCAGTACTTC
TRBV11-2,TRBJ1-4,-,-,CASSLGGSATNEKLFF,TGTGCCAGCAGCTTGGGAGGATCTGCAACTAATGAAAAACTGTTTTTT
TRBV2,TRBJ2-5,-,TRBD1,CASSSRQGLRETQYF,TGTGCCAGCAGTAGCCGACAGGGGCTAAGGGAGACCCAGTACTTC
TRBV7-3,TRBJ2-2,-,-,CASSFRPGELFF,TGTGCCAGCAGCTTTCGACCCGGGGAGCTGTTTTTT
TRBV19,TRBJ1-2,-,-,CASSFLTGPNYGYTF,TGTGCCAGTAGTTTTTTAACCGGGCCGAACTATGGCTACACCTTC
TRBV29-1,TRBJ2-3,-,-,CSVEYTRTDTQYF,TGCAGCGTTGAGTACACCCGCACAGATACGCAGTATTTT
TRBV21-1,TRBJ1-2,once,-,CASAPGRGYGYTF,TGTGCCAGCGCCCCAGGGAGGGGCTATGGCTACACCTTC
TRBV28,TRBJ1-5,few,-,CASRRSGNQPQHF,TGTGCCAGCAGGAGATCGGGAAATCAGCCCCAGCATTTT
TRBV6-1,TRBJ2-6,few,-,CASSSTNSGANVLTF,TGTGCCAGCAGTTCCACGAACTCTGGGGCCAACGTCCTGACTTTC
TRBV29-1,TRBJ2-1,-,-,CSVPLSRANEQFF,TGCAGCGTGCCCCTTTCCAGGGCGAATGAGCAGTTCTTC
TRBV5-1,TRBJ2-6,-,TRBD1,CASSLGRGPLNSGANVLTF,TGCGCCAGCAGCTTGGGCAGGGGGCCACTCAACTCTGGGGCCAACGTCCTGACTTTC
TRBV10-3,TRBJ2-7,-,-,CAMGREGNEQYF,TGTGCCATGGGGAGAGAGGGGAACGAGCAGTACTTC
TRBV4-1,TRBJ2-1,-,TRBD2,CASSQIGTSGGKSYNEQFF,TGCGCCAGCAGCCAAATAGGGACTAGCGGGGGGAAATCCTACAATGAGCAGTTCTTC
TRBV11-2,TRBJ1-5,-,-,CASSLETGMPQHF,TGTGCCAGCAGCTTGGAGACTGGGATGCCCCAGCATTTT
TRBV2,TRBJ1-2,few,-,CASSREGGYTF,TGTGCCAGCAGTCGTGAGGGGGGCTACACCTTC
TRBV2,TRBJ2-3,few,TRBD2,CASSETTSGSTDTQYF,TGTGCCAGCAGTGAAACGACTAGCGGGAGCACAGATACGCAGTATTTT
TRBV6-6,TRBJ2-5,-,-,CASSYRSGPQETQYF,TGTGCCAGCAGTTACCGTTCCGGGCCCCAAGAGACCCAGTACTTC
TRBV5-1,TRBJ2-7,-,-,CASSLMGAGEQYF,TGCGCCAGCAGCTTAATGGGGGCGGGTGAGCAGTACTTC
TRBV7-6,TRBJ2-5,-,-,CASSLAGQGEQTQYF,TGTGCCAGCAGCTTAGCGGGGCAGGGCGAACAGACCCAGTACTTC
TRBV27,TRBJ2-3,-,TRBD2,CASNLSGNLRDTQYF,TGTGCCAGCAATTTAAGCGGGAACCTCAGGGATACGCAGTATTTT
TRBV2,TRBJ2-5,-,-,CASRGAILETQYF,TGTGCCAGCAGGGGGGCGATTCTAGAGACCCAGTACTTC
TRBV29-1,TRBJ1-2,-,TRBD1,CSVETGGAYGYTF,TGCAGCGTTGAAACAGGGGGCGCCTATGGCTACACCTTC
TRBV6-1,TRBJ2-2,-,-,CASSAYSNTGELFF,TGTGCCAGCAGTGCTTACAGCAACACCGGGGAGCTGTTTTTT
TRBV19,TRBJ2-4,-,TRBD1,CASSSGTGILGKNIQYF,TGTGCCAGTAGTTCCGGGACAGGGATTTTAGGCAAAAACATTCAGTACTTC